This T cell receptor (beta chain) was identified in a study of blood T cell repertoires in COVID-19. Clones were sequenced by immunoSEQ multiplex PCR, and TCRdb holds only the in-frame ones, with some missing. The table has more than 150,000 clones, 87% seen once. Source material: peripheral blood. The clonotype was recovered from a woman in her late teens or twenties who had recovered from COVID-19.

The CDR3 nucleotides read TGTGCCAGCAGCTTAGGGACTAGCGGACGATCTGAGCAGTTCTTC. Translating gives CASSLGTSGRSEQFF. The J gene is TRBJ2-1, the V gene TRBV7-3; 11 bases are a match to TRBD2. The CDR3 is 15 amino acids. Germline V gives CDR1 SGHTA, CDR2 FQGTGA. V dropped 2 bases and J dropped 9; count of bases not matched to a gene: 6.